The TCR beta chain described here comes from a study of cytomegalovirus exposure and HLA in healthy donors. PCR involved 60 Vbeta and 13 Jbeta primers. TCRdb's table, derived via immunoSEQ multiplex PCR, lists solely in-frame clones and lacks some. The sample has roughly 110,000 clones; about four fifths are singletons. This CDR3 contains 14 residues. CDR1 is SSHAT, CDR2 FNYEAQ, per germline (reference sequence). V was clipped by 1 base and J by 5 bases; unmatched bases: 3. To note about this clone: No antigen is known for it.

Study results and caveats: For TCR beta chains, V- and J-gene trimming was later linked to a missense DCLRE1C variant.

What was sequenced was PBMCs. The receptor's source is a man aged 25-40 years in good health and CMV-seropositive. The genes are TRBV7-7 and TRBJ2-3; TRBD2 matches 7 bases. In nucleotides, the CDR3 is TGTGCCAGCAGCTTAGGAGCGGGGTTAGATACGCAGTATTTT. Translating it yields CASSLGAGLDTQYF. The whole variable domain, remainder taken from reference TRBV7-7 and TRBJ2-3, is GAGVSQSPRYKVTKRGQDVTLRCDPISSHATLYWYQQALGQGPEFLTYFNYEAQPDKSGLPSDRFSAERPEGSISTLTIQRTEQRDSAMYRCASSLGAGLDTQYFGPGTRLTVL.